This T cell receptor beta chain stems from a study of persistence of HIV-infected CD4 T cells. This was the immunoSEQ version 4 assay in survey mode. Generated by immunoSEQ multiplex PCR, the TCRdb table keeps only in-frame clones and is missing some. The sample has fewer than 50,000 clones, approximately 90% seen once. Anti-CD3/anti-CD28 beads served as a nonspecific positive control stimulus. Sorting selected CD4+ T cells upregulating both CD40 ligand and CD69. These HIV-1-infected adults initiated suppressive ART in chronic infection. For this clone: Its antigen is as yet unknown.

Specimen: CD4+ T cells sorted from PBMCs after approximately 18-hour stimulation, collected from a patient who received antiretroviral therapy. The TCR comes from an adult man with HIV who was CMV-seropositive.

In nucleotides, the CDR3 is TGCGCCAGCAGCTCCAGCGGGGGGGCCCCGGACTACGAGCAGTACTTC. It yields the protein CASSSSGGAPDYEQYF. The gene calls are TRBV5-1 and TRBJ2-7; 10 bases are a match to TRBD2. CDR1 is SGHRS and CDR2 is YFSETQ in the germline V gene. Unmatched junction bases numbered 9, after V lost 3 bases and J lost 3 bases. The CDR3 totals 16 residues.